This TCR beta chain is from a study of blood T cells in healthy people across ages. A minimum of 5 micrograms of total RNA was extracted per sample. As for this clonotype: Its specificity is unknown.

The CDR3 covers 16 residues. CDR1 MGHDK and CDR2 SYGVNS come from the germline V gene. A sample-barcoded 5' primer and a J-beta primer mix were used in a second PCR of roughly 6 to 12 cycles. TCRdb passed the 5' RACE reads through MiXCR, listing each CDR3 protein once. The sample has 540,000 or so distinct CDR3 sequences, approximately 27% seen once. Study-wide points: PBMCs that were unsorted prevented a conclusive naive versus antigen-experienced comparison. Researchers judged that diversity estimates from one million T cells fell short of true values.

Sequencing used blood. This TCR was sampled from a woman in her seventies in good health. The chain employs TRBV25-1 and TRBJ2-5, with 10 bases fitting TRBD2. The DNA end lines up better with TRBJ2-7; the J call may be wrong. The CDR3 DNA is TGTGCCAGCAGTACACCTAGCGGGGGTTTCACCTACGAGCAGTACTTC. Amino acids: CASSTPSGGFTYEQYF.